The 27 T cell receptor beta chains in this list originate from one sample, sequenced in a study of early T cells in non-severe SARS-CoV-2 infection. TCRdb reprocessed the 5' RACE reads with MiXCR, giving one entry per CDR3 protein. The data contain tens of thousands of distinct CDR3 sequences, under 15% of them singletons. Input material: whole blood. Source of these receptors: an adult who was a healthcare worker with PCR-confirmed SARS-CoV-2 infection or an uninfected control (not recorded which).

This rearrangement joins TRBV28 to TRBJ2-1; 7 bases line up with TRBD2. V lost 5 bases to trimming and J lost 3 bases; unmatched junction nucleotides: 7. The length of the CDR3 is 15 residues. Germline assignment: CDR1 MDHEN and CDR2 SYDVKM. This CDR3 is CASSPSSGHYNEQFF. CDR3 sequence (DNA): TGTGCCAGCAGTCCCTCTAGCGGACACTACAATGAGCAGTTCTTC.

CDR3 sequence (DNA): TGCAGTGCTGTGACTACTCCTGAGCAGTTCTTC. This encodes CSAVTTPEQFF. The chain has TRBV20-1 and TRBJ2-1, with D maybe TRBD2 (5 bases). This CDR3 region has 11 residues. From germline, CDR1 is DFQATT and CDR2 SNEGSKA (reference sequence). Trimming stripped 5 bases from V and 9 bases from J, with 11 bases between.

This clonotype was detected only a few times. The rearrangement joins TRBV29-1 to TRBJ2-5; D not resolved. Germline V gives CDR1 SQVTM, CDR2 ANQGSEA. CDR3 length equals 12 residues. V was trimmed by 0 bases and J by 4 bases, leaving 6 bases between them. CDR3 sequence (DNA): TGCAGCGTTGAAGATCTAGGAGAGACCCAGTACTTC. As protein: CSVEDLGETQYF.

The CDR3 sequence is CSALRQNTEAFF. CDR3 bases: TGCAGTGCCCTTAGGCAGAACACTGAAGCTTTCTTT. The chain uses TRBV20-1 and TRBJ1-1; unclear D gene. The CDR3 length is 12 residues. Germline CDR1 reads DFQATT; CDR2 reads SNEGSKA (reference sequence). Trimming shortened V by 6 bases and J by 1 base, and 9 bases separated the two germline ends.

This clonotype was seen at least ten times. J is TRBJ2-1 and V is TRBV28; D unresolved. V was cut by 7 bases and J by 9 bases, with 19 bases left in between. CDR1 is MDHEN, CDR2 SYDVKM, per germline. The CDR3 totals 14 residues. The DNA of the CDR3 is TGTGCCAGCACAGCCGCCCGACCTTACTCTGAGCAGTTCTTC. Protein: CASTAARPYSEQFF.

This clonotype showed up just a few times. The CDR3 region has the DNA TGTGCCAGCATCGCTCGGGGGATGCGAGCGAACACCGGGGAGCTGTTTTTT. Translation: CASIARGMRANTGELFF. The chain uses TRBV6-6 and TRBJ2-2; D perhaps matches TRBD2 (6 bases). CDR3 length: 17 residues. V shed 7 bases and J shed 0 bases, with 18 bases lying between them. The germline V gene has CDR1 MNHNY and CDR2 SVGAGI (reference sequence).

This chain joins TRBV7-2 and TRBJ2-1; D remains unclear. The CDR3 has 12 amino acids. V lost 1 base, J lost 6 bases, and 4 bases lay in between. CDR1 is SGHTA, CDR2 FQGNSA, per germline. Written as DNA, the CDR3 is TGTGCCAGCAGCTTAGTTTTCAATGAGCAGTTCTTC. Protein: CASSLVFNEQFF.

The V gene is TRBV20-1, the J gene TRBJ2-1; unclear D gene. V shed 1 base and J shed 4 bases, with 14 bases lying between them. The CDR3 runs 15 residues. CDR1 and CDR2 from the germline V gene are DFQATT and SNEGSKA (reference sequence). The DNA of the CDR3 is TGCAGTGCTAGAGTTGGTCTAGTGGTGTACAATGAGCAGTTCTTC. Amino acid sequence: CSARVGLVVYNEQFF.

The chain has TRBV7-6 and TRBJ2-1; 9 nucleotides match TRBD2. Germline loops: CDR1 SGHVS, CDR2 FNYEAQ. This CDR3 has 18 amino acids. With V trimmed by 4 bases and J by 3 bases, 13 bases remained unmatched. CDR3 nucleotides: TGTGCCAGCAGCTCAACTTTGGCGGGAGGGCCGGGCTACAATGAGCAGTTCTTC. Its protein is CASSSTLAGGPGYNEQFF.

This clonotype was seen many times. The genes are TRBV11-2 and TRBJ2-7, with TRBD1 matching 7 bases. The CDR3 runs 14 residues. Looked up from germline, CDR1 is SGHAT and CDR2 is FQNNGV. V shed 8 bases, J shed 2 bases, and the junction held 9 bases outside the gene matches. In nucleotides, the CDR3 is TGTGCCAGCCGGGAACAGGGGAACCCCTACGAGCAGTACTTC. Encoded protein: CASREQGNPYEQYF. Combining the CDR3 with reference TRBV11-2 and TRBJ2-7 gives the whole variable domain EAGVAQSPRYKIIEKRQSVAFWCNPISGHATLYWYQQILGQGPKLLIQFQNNGVVDDSQLPKDRFSAERLKGVDSTLKIQPAKLEDSAVYLCASREQGNPYEQYFGPGTRLTVT.

In its sample, this clonotype was seen a few times. This chain links TRBV11-2 with TRBJ2-4, with a possible D match to TRBD2 (6 bases). The CDR3 is 16 residues long. Germline-derived CDR1 and CDR2 are SGHAT and FQNNGV. Trimming pared 2 bases from V and 1 base from J, leaving 12 bases between. The CDR3 loop is CASSLPGVLAKNIQYF. The CDR3 DNA is TGTGCCAGCAGCTTACCGGGGGTGTTGGCCAAAAACATTCAGTACTTC.

DNA for the CDR3: TGTGCCAGCTCTAGCGGGAGGTCCTCCAAGGGTGAGCAGTTCTTC. This codes for CASSSGRSSKGEQFF. V is TRBV6-6 and J is TRBJ2-1; the match to TRBD2 covers 11 bases. This CDR3 is built from 15 residues. Germline CDR1 MNHNY, CDR2 SVGAGI (reference sequence). Losses at the gene ends were 8 bases for V and 9 bases for J; bases not matched to a gene: 12.

The V and J genes are TRBV20-1 and TRBJ2-7; tentatively, D is TRBD1 (6 bases). The CDR3 has 15 residues. The germline V gene encodes CDR1 DFQATT and CDR2 SNEGSKA (reference sequence). The V and J ends lost 3 bases and 4 bases respectively, with 19 bases between them. The CDR3 nucleotides are TGCAGTGCTAGCGAAGGGACAAGGGGGTTTTACGAGCAGTACTTC. Translating gives CSASEGTRGFYEQYF.

This clonotype has at least ten counts. CDR3 amino acids: CASSSRTDSNTGELFF. In DNA form, the CDR3 reads TGTGCCAGCAGTTCAAGGACAGATTCGAACACCGGGGAGCTGTTTTTT. V and J are TRBV28 and TRBJ2-2; possibly TRBD1 for D (6 bases). Germline V gene lookup returns CDR1 MDHEN and CDR2 SYDVKM. The CDR3 is 16 amino acids. Trimming removed 4 bases from V and 0 bases from J, with 12 bases in between.

The rearrangement links TRBV5-1 to TRBJ1-1; D gene ambiguous. V was shortened by 0 bases and J by 3 bases, with 12 bases between the two germline ends. Germline-derived CDR1 and CDR2 are SGHRS and YFSETQ. The CDR3 is made up of 15 amino acids. The CDR3 DNA reads as TGCGCCAGCAGCTTGGCCGGGGAGTTCGACACTGAAGCTTTCTTT. Its translation: CASSLAGEFDTEAFF.

Ten or more counts support this clonotype. This sequence joins TRBV20-1 and TRBJ1-6; TRBD1 matches at 7 bases. This CDR3 region has 14 residues. Germline V gene sequence: CDR1 DFQATT, CDR2 SNEGSKA (reference sequence). The CDR3, as DNA: TGCAGCCCAAACGAGGGGGCGCGAGATTCACCCCTCCACTTT. Amino acid sequence: CSPNEGARDSPLHF.

This clonotype was seen only a few times. This sequence joins TRBV11-2 and TRBJ2-1, with 10 bases identical to TRBD2. In germline, CDR1 is SGHAT, CDR2 FQNNGV. The CDR3 is 18 amino acids. The V gene end was trimmed by 4 bases and the J gene end by 7 bases; junction bases not matched to a gene: 16. CDR3 DNA sequence: TGTGCCAGCAGCTCCCCTTTCGGCCAATTAGCGGGAGGAAATGAGCAGTTCTTC. It translates to CASSSPFGQLAGGNEQFF. The full variable domain, completed using reference TRBV11-2 and TRBJ2-1, is EAGVAQSPRYKIIEKRQSVAFWCNPISGHATLYWYQQILGQGPKLLIQFQNNGVVDDSQLPKDRFSAERLKGVDSTLKIQPAKLEDSAVYLCASSSPFGQLAGGNEQFFGPGTRLTVL.

This clonotype came up a few times. The rearrangement joins TRBV20-1 to TRBJ2-1; 10 bases agree with TRBD2. Germline loops: CDR1 DFQATT, CDR2 SNEGSKA (reference sequence). The CDR3 runs to 11 residues. CDR3 bases: TGCCTAGCGGGGGACTACAATGAGCAGTTCTTC. Translation gives CLAGDYNEQFF.

The chain couples TRBV28 to TRBJ2-7, with D possibly being TRBD1 or TRBD2 (5 bases each). Trimming shortened V by 8 bases and J by 3 bases, and 23 bases separated the two germline ends. There are 16 residues in the CDR3. Germline values: CDR1 MDHEN, CDR2 SYDVKM. The DNA for the CDR3 is TGTGCCAGCGCTCTTCCTCTGGGGGAGCCTTTCTACGAGCAGTACTTC. Its protein is CASALPLGEPFYEQYF.

This clonotype was observed at least ten times. This rearrangement joins TRBV7-9 to TRBJ2-1; 7 bases align to TRBD2. Germline lookup yields CDR1 SEHNR and CDR2 FQNEAQ (reference sequence). The CDR3 is made up of 17 amino acids. V trimming: 1 base; J trimming: 4 bases; junction bases outside the gene matches: 10. CDR3 region: CASSLVEIAGPYNEQFF. In DNA form, the CDR3 reads TGTGCCAGCAGCTTAGTGGAAATAGCGGGTCCTTACAATGAGCAGTTCTTC.

The table lists this clonotype with many counts. The chain has TRBV20-1 and TRBJ1-1, with D tentatively TRBD1 (6 bases). In germline, CDR1 is DFQATT, CDR2 SNEGSKA (reference sequence). The CDR3 totals 12 residues. Trimming stripped 0 bases from V and 10 bases from J, with 12 bases between. In DNA form, the CDR3 reads TGCAGTGCTAGAGATTGGGGGGCGGGAGCTTTCTTT. Protein product: CSARDWGAGAFF.

This clonotype showed up just a few times. V gene TRBV6-1 combines with J gene TRBJ2-5, with D perhaps being TRBD1 or TRBD2 (6 bases each). This CDR3 comprises 11 residues. The V end lost 2 bases, the J end lost 14 bases, and 12 bases lay between the germline ends. Germline loops: CDR1 MNHNS, CDR2 SASEGT. The CDR3 spells CASSELLGGYF. Here the CDR3 DNA reads TGTGCCAGCAGTGAACTATTGGGGGGCTACTTC.

This clonotype was picked up a small number of times. This chain uses TRBV15 with TRBJ1-3; D gene unclear. Germline CDR1 reads LNHNV; CDR2 reads YYDKDF (reference sequence). The V end lost 0 bases, the J end lost 0 bases, and 9 bases lay between the germline ends. CDR3 length equals 16 residues. This CDR3 reads CATSRDLSLSGNTIYF. The DNA of the CDR3 is TGTGCCACCAGCAGAGATTTATCACTCTCTGGAAACACCATATATTTT.

This clonotype has more than one count but fewer than ten. This sequence joins TRBV6-2 or TRBV6-3 and TRBJ2-7; the D gene is possibly TRBD2 (5 bases). From germline, CDR1 is MNHEY and CDR2 SVGEGT. V shed 8 bases and J shed 3 bases, with 14 bases lying between them. The CDR3 totals 13 residues. Written as DNA, the CDR3 is TGTGCCAGCGGTAACGGGATCCTCTACGAGCAGTACTTC. It yields the protein CASGNGILYEQYF.

This clonotype was recorded at least ten times. The rearrangement links TRBV3-1 to TRBJ2-4; the D gene is possibly TRBD2 (5 bases). V lost 2 bases, J lost 6 bases, and 14 bases lay in between. The CDR3 has 15 residues. The germline V gene encodes CDR1 LGHDT and CDR2 YNNKEL (reference sequence). CDR3 protein: CASSQSERSLNIQYF. Written as DNA, the CDR3 is TGTGCCAGCAGCCAATCTGAGCGGTCCTTAAACATTCAGTACTTC.

The genes are TRBV19 and TRBJ2-4; TRBD2 agrees at 9 bases. CDR3 length equals 15 residues. V shed 5 bases, J shed 0 bases, and the junction held 2 bases outside the gene matches. The V gene's germline CDR1 is LNHDA and CDR2 SQIVND (reference sequence). This CDR3 is CASSGLALAKNIQYF. The CDR3 DNA reads as TGTGCCAGTAGTGGACTAGCGCTAGCCAAAAACATTCAGTACTTC. Looking up the rest from reference TRBV19 and TRBJ2-4 gives the full variable domain: DGGITQSPKYLFRKEGQNVTLSCEQNLNHDAMYWYRQDPGQGLRLIYYSQIVNDFQKGDIAEGYSVSREKKESFPLTVTSAQKNPTAFYLCASSGLALAKNIQYFGAGTRLSVL.

This sequence joins TRBV6-6 and TRBJ2-1; tentatively, D is TRBD2 (5 bases). This CDR3 has 17 amino acids. Trimming took off 1 base at V and 6 bases at J, with 19 bases between the two ends. The germline CDR1 and CDR2 sequences are MNHNY and SVGAGI (reference sequence). The chain's CDR3 is CASSYYGGGATRNEQFF. The CDR3 coding sequence is TGTGCCAGCAGTTACTACGGAGGAGGAGCGACCCGCAATGAGCAGTTCTTC.